This T cell receptor (beta chain) was documented in a study of CD8 T cells in Susac syndrome. With random hexamers, about 0.45 to 1 ug RNA was reverse transcribed. The TCR beta CDR3 was amplified by immunoSEQ multiplex PCR across 54 Vbeta, 13 Jbeta. Via MiXCR, TCRdb re-called the immunoSEQ multiplex PCR reads, giving one row per CDR3 protein. The data hold approximately 120,000 distinct CDR3 sequences, with 85% to 95% observed a single time. This clonotype was counted between two and nine times. From germline, CDR1 is SGHDT and CDR2 YYEEEE. CDR3 length: 13 residues. V lost 1 base, J lost 3 bases, and 4 bases lay in between.

V is TRBV5-6 and J is TRBJ1-4; D remains ambiguous. The specimen sequenced was CD8+ T cells from PBMCs. The receptor was derived from a human donor with multiple sclerosis. In nucleotides, the CDR3 is TGTGCCAGCAGCTTGACAGCTAATGAAAAACTGTTTTTT. This gives the protein CASSLTANEKLFF.